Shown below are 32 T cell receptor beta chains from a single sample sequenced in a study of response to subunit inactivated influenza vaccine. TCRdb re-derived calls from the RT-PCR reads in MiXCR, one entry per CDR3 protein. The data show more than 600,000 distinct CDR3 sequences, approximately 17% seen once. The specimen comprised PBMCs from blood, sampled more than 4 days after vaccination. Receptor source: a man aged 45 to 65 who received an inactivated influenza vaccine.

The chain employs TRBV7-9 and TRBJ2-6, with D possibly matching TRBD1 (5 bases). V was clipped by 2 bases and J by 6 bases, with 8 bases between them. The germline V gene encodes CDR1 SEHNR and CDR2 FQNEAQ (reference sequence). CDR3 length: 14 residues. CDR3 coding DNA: TGTGCCAGCAGCTTACAGGGATCGGCCAACGTCCTGACTTTC. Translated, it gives CASSLQGSANVLTF.

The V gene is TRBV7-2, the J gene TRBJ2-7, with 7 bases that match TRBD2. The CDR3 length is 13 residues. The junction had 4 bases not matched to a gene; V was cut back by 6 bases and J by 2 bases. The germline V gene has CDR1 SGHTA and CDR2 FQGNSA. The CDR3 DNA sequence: TGTGCCAGCAGTAAAAGCGGGACCTACGAGCAGTACTTC. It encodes CASSKSGTYEQYF. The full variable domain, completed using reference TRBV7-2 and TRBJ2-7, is GAGVSQSPSNKVTEKGKDVELRCDPISGHTALYWYRQSLGQGLEFLIYFQGNSAPDKSGLPSDRFSAERTGGSVSTLTIQRTQQEDSAVYLCASSKSGTYEQYFGPGTRLTVT.

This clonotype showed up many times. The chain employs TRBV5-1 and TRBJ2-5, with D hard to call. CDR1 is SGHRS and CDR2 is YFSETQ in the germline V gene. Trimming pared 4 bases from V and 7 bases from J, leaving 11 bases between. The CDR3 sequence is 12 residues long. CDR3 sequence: CASSPLGWTQYF. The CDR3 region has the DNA TGCGCCAGCAGCCCCCTCGGCTGGACCCAGTACTTC.

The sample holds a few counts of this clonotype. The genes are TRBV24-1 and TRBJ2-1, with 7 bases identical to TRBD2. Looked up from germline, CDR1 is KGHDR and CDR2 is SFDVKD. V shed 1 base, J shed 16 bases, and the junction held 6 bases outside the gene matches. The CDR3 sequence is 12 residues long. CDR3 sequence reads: CATSDLQRDRFF. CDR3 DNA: TGTGCCACCAGTGATTTACAGCGGGACCGCTTCTTC.

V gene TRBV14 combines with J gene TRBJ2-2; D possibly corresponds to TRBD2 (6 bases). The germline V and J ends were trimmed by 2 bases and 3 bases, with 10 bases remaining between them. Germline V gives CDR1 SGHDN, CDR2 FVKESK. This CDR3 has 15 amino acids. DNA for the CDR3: TGTGCCAGCAGCCAACATACGGGGGACACCGGGGAGCTGTTTTTT. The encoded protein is CASSQHTGDTGELFF.

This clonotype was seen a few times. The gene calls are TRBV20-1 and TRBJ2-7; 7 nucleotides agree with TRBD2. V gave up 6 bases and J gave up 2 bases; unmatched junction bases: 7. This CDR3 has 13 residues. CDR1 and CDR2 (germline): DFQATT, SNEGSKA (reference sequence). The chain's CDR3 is CSALAETPYEQYF. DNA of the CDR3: TGCAGTGCCCTAGCGGAGACACCCTACGAGCAGTACTTC.

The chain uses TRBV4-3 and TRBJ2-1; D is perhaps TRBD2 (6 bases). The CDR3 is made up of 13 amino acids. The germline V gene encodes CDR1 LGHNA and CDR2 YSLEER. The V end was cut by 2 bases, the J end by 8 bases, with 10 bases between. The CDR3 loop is CASSQYGRDEQFF. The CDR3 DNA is TGCGCCAGCAGCCAATACGGGAGAGATGAGCAGTTCTTC.

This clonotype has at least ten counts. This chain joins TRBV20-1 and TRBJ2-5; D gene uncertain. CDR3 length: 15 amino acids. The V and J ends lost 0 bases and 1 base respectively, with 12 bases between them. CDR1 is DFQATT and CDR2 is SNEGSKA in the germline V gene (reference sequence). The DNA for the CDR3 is TGCAGTGCTAGAGATCCCGTACTCTCCCAAGAGACCCAGTACTTC. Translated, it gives CSARDPVLSQETQYF.

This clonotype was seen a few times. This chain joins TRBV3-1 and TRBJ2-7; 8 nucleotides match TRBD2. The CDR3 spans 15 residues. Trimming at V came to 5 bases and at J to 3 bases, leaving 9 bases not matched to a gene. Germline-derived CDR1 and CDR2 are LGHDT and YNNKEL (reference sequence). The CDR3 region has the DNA TGTGCCAGCAGCAAACGACTAGCGATCGGCTACGAGCAGTACTTC. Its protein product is CASSKRLAIGYEQYF.

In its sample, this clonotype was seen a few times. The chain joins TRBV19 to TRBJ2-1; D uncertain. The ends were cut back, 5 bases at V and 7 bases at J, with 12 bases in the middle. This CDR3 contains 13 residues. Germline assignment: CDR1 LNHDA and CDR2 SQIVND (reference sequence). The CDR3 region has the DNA TGTGCCAGTAGTCTCTCCCCCGGGAATGAGCAGTTCTTC. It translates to CASSLSPGNEQFF. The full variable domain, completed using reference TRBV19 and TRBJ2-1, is DGGITQSPKYLFRKEGQNVTLSCEQNLNHDAMYWYRQDPGQGLRLIYYSQIVNDFQKGDIAEGYSVSREKKESFPLTVTSAQKNPTAFYLCASSLSPGNEQFFGPGTRLTVL.

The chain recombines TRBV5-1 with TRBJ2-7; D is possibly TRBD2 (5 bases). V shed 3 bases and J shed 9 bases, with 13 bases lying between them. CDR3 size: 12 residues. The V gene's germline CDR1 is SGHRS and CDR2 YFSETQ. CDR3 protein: CASSYGGSLQYF. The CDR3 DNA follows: TGCGCCAGCAGCTATGGCGGGTCGTTGCAGTACTTC.

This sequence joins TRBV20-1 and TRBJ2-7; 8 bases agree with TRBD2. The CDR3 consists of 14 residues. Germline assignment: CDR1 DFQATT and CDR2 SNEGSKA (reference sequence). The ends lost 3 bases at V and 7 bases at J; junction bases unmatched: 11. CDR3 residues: CSASGSGTSGEQYF. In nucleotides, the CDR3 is TGCAGTGCTAGCGGAAGCGGTACTAGCGGAGAGCAGTACTTC.

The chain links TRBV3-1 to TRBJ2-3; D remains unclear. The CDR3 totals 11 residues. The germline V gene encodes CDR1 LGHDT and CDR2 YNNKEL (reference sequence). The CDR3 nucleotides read TGTGCGCCTATAAACACAGATACGCAGTATTTT. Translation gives CAPINTDTQYF.

CDR3 nucleotide sequence: TGTGCCAGCAGCTTGGGACAGGCCGTCGACGACTATGGCTACACCTTC. Translation gives CASSLGQAVDDYGYTF. The chain carries TRBV5-5 and TRBJ1-2, with D tentatively TRBD1 (6 bases). The CDR3 has 16 amino acids. V was clipped by 0 bases and J by 3 bases, with 15 bases between them. Per the germline V gene, CDR1 is SGHKS and CDR2 is YYEKEE (reference sequence).

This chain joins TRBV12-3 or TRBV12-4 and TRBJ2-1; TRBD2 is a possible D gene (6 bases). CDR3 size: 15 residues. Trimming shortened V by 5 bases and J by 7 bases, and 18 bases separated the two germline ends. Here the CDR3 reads CASSASGGPRNEQFF. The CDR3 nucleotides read TGTGCCAGCAGTGCCTCCGGAGGGCCGCGGAATGAGCAGTTCTTC.

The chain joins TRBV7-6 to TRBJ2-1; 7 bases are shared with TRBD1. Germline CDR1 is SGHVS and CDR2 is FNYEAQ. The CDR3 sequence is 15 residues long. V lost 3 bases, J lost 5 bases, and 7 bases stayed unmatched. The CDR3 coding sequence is TGTGCCAGCAGCTTTTCTTTGGGACAGCACAATGAGCAGTTCTTC. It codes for CASSFSLGQHNEQFF.

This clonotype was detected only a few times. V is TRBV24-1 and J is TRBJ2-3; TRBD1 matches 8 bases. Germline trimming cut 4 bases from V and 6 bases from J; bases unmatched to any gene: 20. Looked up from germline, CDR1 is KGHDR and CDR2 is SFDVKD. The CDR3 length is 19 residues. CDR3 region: CATSDPSTGQGEFGDTQYF. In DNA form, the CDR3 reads TGTGCCACCAGTGACCCGTCAACTGGACAGGGTGAATTTGGGGATACGCAGTATTTT.

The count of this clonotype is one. The CDR3 nucleotides read TGTGCCAGTCTTACTGGAGATCAGCCCCAGCATTTT. Translating it yields CASLTGDQPQHF. This rearrangement joins TRBV28 to TRBJ1-5; D is unclear. The germline V gene encodes CDR1 MDHEN and CDR2 SYDVKM. V dropped 9 bases and J dropped 5 bases, with 11 bases sitting between them. This CDR3 region has 12 residues.

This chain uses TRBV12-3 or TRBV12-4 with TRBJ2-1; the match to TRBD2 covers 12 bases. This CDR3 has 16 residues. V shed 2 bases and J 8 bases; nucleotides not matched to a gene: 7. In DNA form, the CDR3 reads TGTGCCAGCAGTTTATTCCCGACTAGCGGGAGCCATGAGCAGTTCTTC. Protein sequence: CASSLFPTSGSHEQFF.

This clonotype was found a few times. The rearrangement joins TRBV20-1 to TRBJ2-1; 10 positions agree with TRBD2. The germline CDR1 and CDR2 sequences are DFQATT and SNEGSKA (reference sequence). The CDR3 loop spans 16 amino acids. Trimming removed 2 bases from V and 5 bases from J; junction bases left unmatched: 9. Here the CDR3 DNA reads TGCAGTGCTAGATCTCCAGCGGGGGGGGGAGACAATGAGCAGTTCTTC. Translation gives CSARSPAGGGDNEQFF.

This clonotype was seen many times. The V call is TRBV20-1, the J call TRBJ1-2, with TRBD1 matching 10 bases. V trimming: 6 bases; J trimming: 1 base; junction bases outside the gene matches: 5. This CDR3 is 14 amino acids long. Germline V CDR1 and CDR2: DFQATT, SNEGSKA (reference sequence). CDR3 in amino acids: CSAPGTGVNYGYTF. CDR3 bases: TGCAGTGCCCCCGGGACAGGGGTTAACTATGGCTACACCTTC.

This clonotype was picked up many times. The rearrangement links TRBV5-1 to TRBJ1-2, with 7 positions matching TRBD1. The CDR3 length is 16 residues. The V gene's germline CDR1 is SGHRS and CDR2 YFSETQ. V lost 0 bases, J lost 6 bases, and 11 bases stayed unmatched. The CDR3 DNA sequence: TGCGCCAGCAGCTTGGCTTTACGACAGGGTCAAAATGGCTACACCTTC. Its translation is CASSLALRQGQNGYTF. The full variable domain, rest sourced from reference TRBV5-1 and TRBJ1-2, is KAGVTQTPRYLIKTRGQQVTLSCSPISGHRSVSWYQQTPGQGLQFLFEYFSETQRNKGNFPGRFSGRQFSNSRSEMNVSTLELGDSALYLCASSLALRQGQNGYTFGSGTRLTVV.

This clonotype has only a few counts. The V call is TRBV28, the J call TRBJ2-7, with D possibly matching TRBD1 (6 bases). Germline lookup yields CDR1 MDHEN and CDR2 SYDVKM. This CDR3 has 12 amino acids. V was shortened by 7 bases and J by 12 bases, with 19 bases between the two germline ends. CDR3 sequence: CASTEMTGRGYF. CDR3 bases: TGTGCCAGCACCGAAATGACAGGAAGAGGGTACTTC.

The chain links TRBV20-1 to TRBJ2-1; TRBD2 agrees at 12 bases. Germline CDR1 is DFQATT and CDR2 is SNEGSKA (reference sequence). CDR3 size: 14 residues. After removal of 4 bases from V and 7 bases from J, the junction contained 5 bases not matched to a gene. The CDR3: CSATSGGARNEQFF. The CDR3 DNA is TGCAGTGCTACTAGCGGGGGGGCCCGTAATGAGCAGTTCTTC.

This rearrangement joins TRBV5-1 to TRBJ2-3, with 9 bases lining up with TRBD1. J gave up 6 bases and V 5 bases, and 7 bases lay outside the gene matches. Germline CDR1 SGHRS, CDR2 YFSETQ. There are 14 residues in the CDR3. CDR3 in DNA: TGCGCCAGCAGGGGATGGACAGGGGAGGATACGCAGTATTTT. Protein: CASRGWTGEDTQYF.

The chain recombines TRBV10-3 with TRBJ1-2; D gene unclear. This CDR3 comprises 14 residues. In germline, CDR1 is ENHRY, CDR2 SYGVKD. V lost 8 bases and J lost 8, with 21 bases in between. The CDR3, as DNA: TGTGCCATCCGACGAGGTGAGGACGTTGTAGGCTACACCTTC. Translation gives CAIRRGEDVVGYTF.

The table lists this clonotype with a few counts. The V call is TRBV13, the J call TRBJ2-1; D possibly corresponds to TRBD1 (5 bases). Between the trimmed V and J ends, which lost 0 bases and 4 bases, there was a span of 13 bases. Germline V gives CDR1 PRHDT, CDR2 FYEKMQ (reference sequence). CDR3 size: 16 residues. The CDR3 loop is CASSLGDSAPYNEQFF. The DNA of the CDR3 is TGTGCCAGCAGCTTAGGCGACAGTGCCCCGTACAATGAGCAGTTCTTC.

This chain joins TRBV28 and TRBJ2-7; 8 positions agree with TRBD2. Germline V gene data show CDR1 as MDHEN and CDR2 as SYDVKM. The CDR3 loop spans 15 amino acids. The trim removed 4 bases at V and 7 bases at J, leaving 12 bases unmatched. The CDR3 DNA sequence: TGTGCCAGCAGTTCGGTCGGGCTAGCGGGTGAAGAGCAGTACTTC. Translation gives CASSSVGLAGEEQYF. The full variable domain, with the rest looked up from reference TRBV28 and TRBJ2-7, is DVKVTQSSRYLVKRTGEKVFLECVQDMDHENMFWYRQDPGLGLRLIYFSYDVKMKEKGDIPEGYSVSREKKERFSLILESASTNQTSMYLCASSSVGLAGEEQYFGPGTRLTVT.

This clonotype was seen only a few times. Here the CDR3 reads CASSFWRGVLDVNIQYF. The CDR3 coding sequence is TGTGCCAGCAGCTTTTGGCGGGGGGTACTCGATGTGAACATTCAGTACTTC. The chain carries TRBV5-5 and TRBJ2-4; 8 positions agree with TRBD2. This CDR3 region has 17 residues. From germline, CDR1 is SGHKS and CDR2 YYEKEE (reference sequence). The V and J ends lost 2 bases and 7 bases, in that order; junction bases with no gene match: 14.

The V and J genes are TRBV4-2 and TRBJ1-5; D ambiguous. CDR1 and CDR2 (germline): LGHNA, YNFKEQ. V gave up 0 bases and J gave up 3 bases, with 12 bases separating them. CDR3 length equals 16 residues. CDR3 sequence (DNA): TGTGCCAGCAGCCAAGACTACAGTACTTCCAATCAGCCCCAGCATTTT. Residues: CASSQDYSTSNQPQHF.

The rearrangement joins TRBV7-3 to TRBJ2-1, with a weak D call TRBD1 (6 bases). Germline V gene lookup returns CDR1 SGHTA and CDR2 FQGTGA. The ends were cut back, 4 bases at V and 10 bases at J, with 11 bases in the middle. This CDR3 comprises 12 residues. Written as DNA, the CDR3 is TGTGCCAGCAGCTCCCCTAGGGGGGAGCAGTTCTTC. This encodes CASSSPRGEQFF.

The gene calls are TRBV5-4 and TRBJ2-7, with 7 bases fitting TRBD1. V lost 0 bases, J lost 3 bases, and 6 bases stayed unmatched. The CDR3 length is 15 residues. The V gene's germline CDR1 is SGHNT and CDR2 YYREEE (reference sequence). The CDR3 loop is CASSLGQGPIYEQYF. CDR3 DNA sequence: TGTGCCAGCAGCTTGGGACAGGGTCCCATCTACGAGCAGTACTTC.